The source of this T cell receptor beta chain is a study of shared clonotypes between healthy human individuals (dated by TCRdb to the early 2020s). Regarding the research as a whole: A few men and two women, aged 18 to 49 years, made up the cohort. Blood TCR repertoires of five healthy adults were deeply sequenced to estimate repertoire size and the extent of clonotype sharing between individuals. To increase sequencing depth and limit assay-specific biases, different laboratories used diverse techniques to prepare libraries and sequence TCR repertoires. Between about 0.8 and 9 billion PBMCs per donor were obtained by leukapheresis. Overall results and qualifications from the work: Pairwise subsampling led to the expectation that sequencing depth would affect the degree of clonotype sharing among donors. Sampling was restricted to blood, and TCR repertoires in tissues likely differ from the TCR repertoires found in blood. Because the study included a small number of donors, the genetic and exposure-history diversity represented was limited.

Using the deep immunoSEQ assay, multiplex PCR amplified TCR CDR3 regions from genomic DNA. Extracted genomic DNA from each cell subset was distributed evenly across all wells of several immunoSEQ 96-well plates, and each plate was treated as a replicate. For unsorted PBMC, approximately 290 ng of genomic DNA, equivalent to about 30,000 T cell genomes, went into each replicate PCR. Ten immunoSEQ deep assay plates were used to sequence the unsorted PBMC genomic DNA. Purified libraries were quantified with a Qubit 3.0 fluorometer, sized on a Bioanalyzer 2100, and re-quantified with the KAPA Library Quantification kit. Every immunoSEQ 96-well plate was sequenced on a separate single-read 150-cycle Illumina NextSeq 550 flow cell. In the authors' own workflow: The immunoSEQ output contained only junctional sequences without quality scores, so filtering could not match that applied to full-length reads. To assign V/J genes and CDR3, sequences were annotated using PyIR, a Python wrapper for IgBLAST v1.9, with IMGT germline references. Reads were filtered out if the reads had weak V/J assignments (E-value above 1e-6), no CDR3, stop codons, out-of-frame junctions, or ambiguous translated residues. V3J clonotypes were defined as sequences sharing the same inferred V gene, J gene, and CDR3 amino acid sequence. The percentage overlap between two repertoires was calculated by dividing the number of shared unique clonotypes by the size of the smaller repertoire. RTK rarefaction, the Chao1 estimator, and Recon v2.1 estimates of unobserved clonotypes were used to assess repertoire richness. In its TCRdb copy, this immuneACCESS table keeps in-frame sequences only and misses some clones. Where compared with another copy, unresolved V genes explain less than half of these, and the others have no known cause. V and J calls and clone size are as listed in that table; D and trimming were resolved from the DNA. This sample gives fewer than 650,000 clones in total; 75% to 85% of them show up just once. Jointly, the top ten make up around 13% of the sample.

The germline V and J ends show losses of 5 bases and 6 bases respectively, and no gene match explains 6 bases of the junction. The germline V gene (reference sequence) specifies LNHDA as CDR1 and SQIVND as CDR2. The CDR3 spans 14 residues, from the cysteine through the phenylalanine. Kept here is only the CDR3 DNA, which spans 42 bases and is read in frame from base 1. The donors were healthy, HIV-negative adults who had no recently reported acute infections or vaccinations. Every donor was a Caucasian adult residing in Nashville, Tennessee, USA. For unsorted samples, roughly 91 million PBMCs were counted, and genomic DNA was extracted using the QIAamp DNA Blood Mini kit. Blood was obtained by leukapheresis, after which PBMCs were separated by Ficoll-Histopaque density gradient centrifugation and cryopreserved in liquid nitrogen vapor phase. As regards this clone: Its antigen remains undetermined. No much larger clone exists at a distance of one base, and base qualities are not known.

This chain joins TRBV19 to TRBJ2-7; 11 central bases correspond to TRBD2. The TCR originated in a woman aged 40 to 50 in good health. Some clones in this sample may be carry-over from other donors' samples. The source material was PBMCs. The CDR3 protein is CASSERLAGGEQYF. The DNA sequence reads TGTGCCAGTAGTGAGCGGCTAGCGGGAGGCGAGCAGTACTTC.